The 28 T cell receptor beta chains below come from one sample, sequenced in a study of blood T cell repertoires in COVID-19. Libraries were prepared by immunoSEQ multiplex PCR; TCRdb keeps only in-frame clonotypes and omits some of them. The sample has about 70,000 clones, approximately 86% seen once; the top ten hold more than 10%. Material: peripheral blood. These receptors all stem from a human donor in a cohort sampled during active COVID-19.

The chain recombines TRBV19 with TRBJ1-2, with D unclear. Germline CDR1 is LNHDA and CDR2 is SQIVND (reference sequence). Trimming took off 3 bases at V and 3 bases at J, with 11 bases between the two ends. CDR3 length: 14 residues. For the CDR3, the DNA is TGTGCCAGTAGTATCGAGGGATCCCACTATGGCTACACCTTC. Residues: CASSIEGSHYGYTF.

This chain joins TRBV4-2 and TRBJ2-2, with D unresolved. Germline V gene lookup returns CDR1 LGHNA and CDR2 YNFKEQ. V was cut by 0 bases and J by 7 bases, with 9 bases left in between. The CDR3 extends over 14 amino acids. CDR3: CASSQDIYSGELFF. Here the CDR3 DNA reads TGTGCCAGCAGCCAAGATATATATAGCGGGGAGCTGTTTTTT.

The chain links TRBV7-9 to TRBJ2-5; 8 bases line up with TRBD2. This CDR3 contains 15 residues. Trimming took 2 bases from V and 4 from J; bases not matched to a gene: 6. The germline V gene encodes CDR1 SEHNR and CDR2 FQNEAQ (reference sequence). CDR3 sequence reads: CASSLIRGGPETQYF. The CDR3 DNA is TGTGCCAGCAGCTTAATACGGGGGGGCCCAGAGACCCAGTACTTC.

The chain recombines TRBV7-8 with TRBJ1-1; D perhaps matches TRBD1 (5 bases). V dropped 3 bases and J dropped 1 base, with 9 bases sitting between them. The germline CDR1 and CDR2 sequences are SGHVS and FQNEAQ. The CDR3 is 14 amino acids. CDR3 nucleotides: TGTGCCAGCAGCTTTGGGGGGAGGAACACTGAAGCTTTCTTT. Protein product: CASSFGGRNTEAFF.

The CDR3 DNA is TGTGCCAGCAGCCGTCTAGCGGGGGGGCTTCTCAGTCGGTTCTTC. It translates to CASSRLAGGLLSRFF. The V and J genes are TRBV3-1 (or the pseudogene TRBV3-2) and TRBJ2-1; 12 bases fit TRBD2. Germline assignment: CDR1 LGHDT and CDR2 YNNKEL (reference sequence). The CDR3 loop spans 15 amino acids. V lost 4 bases and J lost 15; bases outside the gene matches: 13.

This clone was seen a single time. The chain carries TRBV6-5 and TRBJ2-1; a possible D gene is TRBD2 (5 bases). Per germline, CDR1 MNHEY and CDR2 SVGAGI. V was shortened by 6 bases and J by 5 bases, with 17 bases between the two germline ends. CDR3 size: 15 residues. The CDR3 reads CASRRDYTQDNEQFF. In nucleotides, the CDR3 is TGTGCCAGCAGACGCGACTACACCCAGGACAATGAGCAGTTCTTC.

This chain joins TRBV5-6 and TRBJ1-2, with TRBD1 identical over 8 bases. Looked up from germline, CDR1 is SGHDT and CDR2 is YYEEEE. The CDR3 covers 14 residues. V shed 4 bases, J shed 4 bases, and the junction held 6 bases outside the gene matches. CDR3 region: CASSAGTGFYGYTF. The CDR3 DNA reads TGTGCCAGCAGCGCGGGGACAGGCTTCTATGGCTACACCTTC.

The V and J genes are TRBV7-8 and TRBJ1-2; 8 nucleotides line up with TRBD1. The CDR3 contains 14 residues. Germline-derived CDR1 and CDR2 are SGHVS and FQNEAQ. V was clipped by 3 bases and J by 7 bases; unmatched bases: 7. The CDR3 nucleotides are TGTGCCAGCAGCTTTCGTGGACAGGGTGCTGGCTACACCTTC. As protein: CASSFRGQGAGYTF.

This rearrangement joins TRBV30 to TRBJ2-7; D possibly corresponds to TRBD1 (6 bases). The CDR3 spans 14 residues. With 5 bases removed from V and 1 base from J, the gap between germline ends came to 15 bases. Germline-derived CDR1 and CDR2 are GTSNPN and SVGIG (reference sequence). The CDR3 sequence: CAWGAGTTSYEQYF. For the CDR3, the DNA is TGTGCCTGGGGTGCCGGGACAACTTCCTACGAGCAGTACTTC.

The CDR3 sequence is CASSQPDRGRDTGELFF. The DNA of the CDR3 is TGTGCCAGCAGCCAACCTGACAGGGGTAGAGACACCGGGGAGCTGTTTTTT. The chain has TRBV4-2 and TRBJ2-2, with 8 positions matching TRBD1. The length of the CDR3 is 17 residues. The junction had 8 bases not matched to a gene; V was cut back by 2 bases and J by 3 bases. The germline gives CDR1 LGHNA, CDR2 YNFKEQ.

The chain carries TRBV6-2 or TRBV6-3 and TRBJ1-2; the match to TRBD1 covers 10 bases. The CDR3 covers 18 residues. Trimming at V came to 4 bases and at J to 2 bases, leaving 13 bases not matched to a gene. In germline, CDR1 is MNHEY, CDR2 SVGEGT. CDR3 bases: TGTGCCAGCAGTTTTCCGGGACAGGGGCCTCTAAACAACTATGGCTACACCTTC. Translating it yields CASSFPGQGPLNNYGYTF.

The chain links TRBV5-1 to TRBJ2-7; D perhaps matches TRBD1 (9 bases). Germline V lookup: CDR1 SGHRS, CDR2 YFSETQ. V was trimmed by 5 bases and J by 3 bases, leaving 15 bases between them. The CDR3 runs 14 residues. The CDR3 here is CASSSGTGNYEQYF. The DNA for the CDR3 is TGCGCCAGCAGTAGCGGGACAGGGAACTACGAGCAGTACTTC.

The chain uses TRBV9 and TRBJ1-5; the D gene is possibly TRBD1 (5 bases). V was trimmed by 4 bases and J by 4 bases, leaving 6 bases between them. This CDR3 is 12 amino acids long. CDR1 is SGDLS, CDR2 YYNGEE, per germline. The CDR3 protein is CASSSGNQPQHF. The CDR3 region has the DNA TGTGCCAGCAGCTCAGGGAATCAGCCCCAGCATTTT.

The V and J genes are TRBV6-6 and TRBJ2-6; D remains ambiguous. Per germline, CDR1 MNHNY and CDR2 SVGAGI (reference sequence). The CDR3 has 15 residues. V was cut by 2 bases and J by 2 bases, with 7 bases left in between. The CDR3 bases are TGTGCCAGCAGTTACGAGAAAGCTGGGGCCAACGTCCTGACTTTC. Translated: CASSYEKAGANVLTF.

CDR3 coding DNA: TGTGCCAGCAGCTTATCGACAGGGCGGAACTATGGCTACACCTTC. Amino acids: CASSLSTGRNYGYTF. The rearrangement uses TRBV7-9 and TRBJ1-2; 7 positions match TRBD1. The ends lost 2 bases at V and 2 bases at J; junction bases unmatched: 5. CDR3 length equals 15 residues. Germline V CDR1 and CDR2: SEHNR, FQNEAQ (reference sequence).

The V gene is TRBV6-5, the J gene TRBJ2-7, with a possible D match to TRBD1 (7 bases). The length of the CDR3 is 15 residues. From germline, CDR1 is MNHEY and CDR2 SVGAGI. V lost 8 bases and J lost 3, with 20 bases in between. The CDR3 loop is CASASIHRGLYEQYF. The CDR3 nucleotides read TGTGCCAGCGCGTCGATTCACAGGGGACTCTACGAGCAGTACTTC.

This sequence joins TRBV19 and TRBJ1-5; no firm D call. Trimming took off 4 bases at V and 0 bases at J, with 10 bases between the two ends. Germline V gene data show CDR1 as LNHDA and CDR2 as SQIVND (reference sequence). This CDR3 has 15 amino acids. The CDR3 DNA reads as TGTGCCAGTAGTAACGGTTATTATAGCAATCAGCCCCAGCATTTT. Amino acids: CASSNGYYSNQPQHF.

This chain uses TRBV5-1 with TRBJ2-3, with D hard to call. The V end lost 2 bases, the J end lost 2 bases, and 6 bases lay between the germline ends. CDR1 and CDR2 from the germline V gene are SGHRS and YFSETQ. The CDR3 sequence is 13 residues long. CDR3 sequence (DNA): TGCGCCAGCAGCTTAAGAGACACAGATACGCAGTATTTT. Residues: CASSLRDTDTQYF.

This chain uses TRBV5-1 with TRBJ2-3, with TRBD2 matching over 14 bases. The V segment lost 5 bases and the J segment 6 bases; nucleotides outside the gene matches: 8. This CDR3 has 16 amino acids. Germline CDR1 reads SGHRS; CDR2 reads YFSETQ. As DNA, the CDR3 is TGCGCCAGCAGGACGACTAGCGGGGGGGCATTCGATACGCAGTATTTT. Encoded protein: CASRTTSGGAFDTQYF.

The chain uses TRBV6-5 and TRBJ2-5; TRBD2 might be the D (7 bases). Germline V gene data show CDR1 as MNHEY and CDR2 as SVGAGI. This CDR3 is 12 amino acids long. V gave up 6 bases and J gave up 4 bases, with 9 bases separating them. As DNA, the CDR3 is TGTGCCAGCAGCCGGGGGGCAGAGACCCAGTACTTC. As protein: CASSRGAETQYF.

The rearrangement joins TRBV10-3 to TRBJ1-5; the match to TRBD1 covers 11 bases. Looked up from germline, CDR1 is ENHRY and CDR2 is SYGVKD. This CDR3 is built from 16 residues. J gave up 2 bases and V 10 bases, and 10 bases lay outside the gene matches. The CDR3 spells CARTGGAGRGNQPQHF. The CDR3 coding sequence is TGTGCCAGGACAGGGGGCGCGGGGCGAGGCAATCAGCCCCAGCATTTT.

V is TRBV9 and J is TRBJ2-1, with D uncertain. The germline V and J ends were trimmed by 0 bases and 3 bases, with 7 bases remaining between them. The CDR3 extends over 14 amino acids. Germline CDR1 is SGDLS and CDR2 is YYNGEE. The CDR3 DNA follows: TGTGCCAGCAGCGTAGCCAACGGCTACAATGAGCAGTTCTTC. It is translated as CASSVANGYNEQFF.

This chain links TRBV7-9 with TRBJ1-2; 7 bases are a match to TRBD1. The germline V gene encodes CDR1 SEHNR and CDR2 FQNEAQ (reference sequence). The trim removed 1 base at V and 1 base at J, leaving 0 bases unmatched. The CDR3 has 14 amino acids. In DNA, the CDR3 is TGTGCCAGCAGCTTAGGACAGGGTAACTATGGCTACACCTTC. It specifies CASSLGQGNYGYTF.

The chain joins TRBV5-1 to TRBJ1-6; D is undetermined. V was trimmed by 0 bases and J by 4 bases, leaving 8 bases between them. There are 15 residues in the CDR3. Germline V lookup: CDR1 SGHRS, CDR2 YFSETQ. Here the CDR3 reads CASSLGAGYNSPLHF. The CDR3 DNA is TGCGCCAGCAGCTTGGGGGCAGGATATAATTCACCCCTCCACTTT.

V gene TRBV11-3 combines with J gene TRBJ2-5, with D tentatively TRBD2 (7 bases). The CDR3 length is 15 residues. The V end lost 3 bases, the J end lost 3 bases, and 14 bases lay between the germline ends. Germline V gene data show CDR1 as SGHNT and CDR2 as YENEEA. CDR3 bases: TGTGCCAGCAGCTTGGGGGGGCGCGGAGAAGAGACCCAGTACTTC. Protein sequence: CASSLGGRGEETQYF.

The chain links TRBV19 to TRBJ2-5; 8 nucleotides agree with TRBD2. CDR3 size: 14 residues. Trimming took 5 bases from V and 4 from J; bases not matched to a gene: 6. CDR1 is LNHDA, CDR2 SQIVND, per germline (reference sequence). Here the CDR3 DNA reads TGTGCCAGTAGTGTCCGGGGGGGTGGAGAGACCCAGTACTTC. Residues: CASSVRGGGETQYF. Supplemented by reference TRBV19 and TRBJ2-5, the full variable domain reads DGGITQSPKYLFRKEGQNVTLSCEQNLNHDAMYWYRQDPGQGLRLIYYSQIVNDFQKGDIAEGYSVSREKKESFPLTVTSAQKNPTAFYLCASSVRGGGETQYFGPGTRLLVL.

The CDR3 region is CASSATESTDTQYF. CDR3 nucleotide sequence: TGTGCCAGCAGCGCTACAGAGTCCACAGATACGCAGTATTTT. V usage is TRBV5-4 and J usage is TRBJ2-3; D is unclear. The CDR3 is 14 amino acids. Between the trimmed V and J ends, which lost 4 bases and 2 bases, there was a span of 11 bases. CDR1 is SGHNT and CDR2 is YYREEE in the germline V gene (reference sequence). The whole variable domain, remainder taken from reference TRBV5-4 and TRBJ2-3, is ETGVTQSPTHLIKTRGQQVTLRCSSQSGHNTVSWYQQALGQGPQFIFQYYREEENGRGNFPPRFSGLQFPNYSSELNVNALELDDSALYLCASSATESTDTQYFGPGTRLTVL.

The V call is TRBV7-2, the J call TRBJ2-5; 12 bases map to TRBD2. This CDR3 is built from 17 residues. Germline V gene sequence: CDR1 SGHTA, CDR2 FQGNSA. The V segment lost 2 bases and the J segment 5 bases; nucleotides outside the gene matches: 9. The CDR3 is CASSLSGPSGGGETQYF. CDR3 bases: TGTGCCAGCAGCTTAAGCGGGCCTAGCGGGGGGGGCGAGACCCAGTACTTC.